These 18 T cell receptor beta chains originate from one sample sequenced in a study of CD8 T cells in Susac syndrome. The authors reverse transcribed about 0.5 to 1 ug RNA with random hexamers. TCRdb passed the immunoSEQ multiplex PCR reads through MiXCR, listing each CDR3 protein once. In the table there are over 100,000 distinct CDR3 sequences, about nine tenths of which are singletons. Sequencing input: CD4+ T cells from PBMCs. These receptors were taken from a human donor in good health.

The CDR3, as DNA: TGCGCCAGCAGCCAAGATTACGGGGGGCCAAACACCGGGGAGCTGTTTTTT. Protein sequence: CASSQDYGGPNTGELFF. This rearrangement joins TRBV4-3 to TRBJ2-2; D is perhaps TRBD2 (7 bases). V was shortened by 0 bases and J by 2 bases, with 13 bases between the two germline ends. CDR1 is LGHNA and CDR2 is YSLEER in the germline V gene. This CDR3 comprises 17 residues.

This rearrangement joins TRBV19 to TRBJ2-7; TRBD1 might be the D (6 bases). V lost 4 bases to trimming and J lost 1 base, with 20 bases between them. The CDR3 length is 17 residues. Germline values: CDR1 LNHDA, CDR2 SQIVND (reference sequence). The CDR3 DNA reads as TGTGCCAGTAGTAGAAGCGGAAAACAGGGTGGGTCCTACGAGCAGTACTTC. Translation gives CASSRSGKQGGSYEQYF.

This clonotype was seen once. The chain recombines TRBV25-1 with TRBJ1-1; D is unresolved. Germline V gene data show CDR1 as MGHDK and CDR2 as SYGVNS. The CDR3 loop spans 13 amino acids. V was shortened by 4 bases and J by 0 bases, with 6 bases between the two germline ends. For the CDR3, the DNA is TGTGCCAGCAGTGTGCTGCTGAACACTGAAGCTTTCTTT. Translating it yields CASSVLLNTEAFF.

The chain joins TRBV3-1 to TRBJ2-3; the D is unclear. V was trimmed by 0 bases and J by 2 bases, leaving 12 bases between them. The V gene's germline CDR1 is LGHDT and CDR2 YNNKEL (reference sequence). This CDR3 is 16 amino acids long. The CDR3 DNA reads TGTGCCAGCAGCCAAGAACACAGACGACTCACAGATACGCAGTATTTT. Encoded protein: CASSQEHRRLTDTQYF.

The CDR3 DNA sequence: TGTGCCAGCAGCTTTAGAGGTCGGAACACTGAAGCTTTCTTT. Its translation: CASSFRGRNTEAFF. The V gene is TRBV5-6, the J gene TRBJ1-1; no definite D call. The CDR3 runs to 14 residues. V lost 2 bases, J lost 1 base, and 9 bases lay in between. Per germline, CDR1 SGHDT and CDR2 YYEEEE. Full variable domain (remainder filled in from reference TRBV5-6 and TRBJ1-1): DAGVTQSPTHLIKTRGQQVTLRCSPKSGHDTVSWYQQALGQGPQFIFQYYEEEERQRGNFPDRFSGHQFPNYSSELNVNALLLGDSALYLCASSFRGRNTEAFFGQGTRLTVV.

The chain recombines TRBV6-4 with TRBJ2-2; tentative D call: TRBD1 (6 bases). Between the trimmed V and J ends, which lost 4 bases and 5 bases, there was a span of 11 bases. The CDR3 totals 14 residues. The V gene's germline CDR1 is MRHNA and CDR2 SNTAGT. CDR3 in DNA: TGTGCCAGCAGTGGGACAGAGGAAACCGGGGAGCTGTTTTTT. As protein: CASSGTEETGELFF.

This clonotype has just one count. This chain links TRBV7-2 with TRBJ1-3; D perhaps matches TRBD1 (5 bases). V lost 5 bases and J 0 bases, leaving 20 bases between the germline ends. Germline V gives CDR1 SGHTA, CDR2 FQGNSA. This CDR3 has 18 residues. For the CDR3, the DNA is TGTGCCAGCAGCGGTGCGGCAGGGAATAGCCGCTCTGGAAACACCATATATTTT. Its translation is CASSGAAGNSRSGNTIYF.

CDR3 region: CASSYSRQGNSYEQYF. CDR3 DNA: TGTGCCAGCAGTTACTCCCGACAGGGGAATTCCTACGAGCAGTACTTC. J is TRBJ2-7 and V is TRBV6-6, with 8 nucleotides matching TRBD1. Germline loops: CDR1 MNHNY, CDR2 SVGAGI (reference sequence). J was trimmed by 1 base and V by 0 bases; bases with no gene match: 5. The CDR3 runs 16 residues.

This clonotype came up once. The CDR3 sequence is CASNRRGGKNTEAFF. The CDR3 nucleotides are TGTGCCAGCAACCGGAGGGGGGGAAAGAACACTGAAGCTTTCTTT. V usage is TRBV5-4 and J usage is TRBJ1-1, with D possibly TRBD1 on 6 matching bases. Trimming pared 6 bases from V and 1 base from J, leaving 16 bases between. The length of the CDR3 is 15 residues. Germline CDR1 is SGHNT and CDR2 is YYREEE (reference sequence). The whole variable domain, filled in from reference TRBV5-4 and TRBJ1-1, reads ETGVTQSPTHLIKTRGQQVTLRCSSQSGHNTVSWYQQALGQGPQFIFQYYREEENGRGNFPPRFSGLQFPNYSSELNVNALELDDSALYLCASNRRGGKNTEAFFGQGTRLTVV.

The chain is built from TRBV29-1 and TRBJ2-7, with 9 nucleotides matching TRBD1. In germline, CDR1 is SQVTM, CDR2 ANQGSEA. The CDR3 has 14 amino acids. The V and J ends lost 3 bases and 0 bases, in that order; junction bases with no gene match: 3. This chain's CDR3 is CSVEGQGNSYEQYF. The CDR3, as DNA: TGCAGCGTTGAGGGACAGGGTAACTCCTACGAGCAGTACTTC.

The chain carries TRBV19 and TRBJ1-1, with D possibly TRBD1 on 6 matching bases. The CDR3 runs 14 residues. Germline lookup yields CDR1 LNHDA and CDR2 SQIVND (reference sequence). V lost 7 bases and J lost 0, with 12 bases in between. CDR3 nucleotide sequence: TGTGCCAGTAATCGGGGGGGCTTGAACACTGAAGCTTTCTTT. Amino acids: CASNRGGLNTEAFF.

The rearrangement links TRBV19 to TRBJ2-2; D is ambiguous. CDR1 is LNHDA, CDR2 SQIVND, per germline (reference sequence). Trimming took off 7 bases at V and 5 bases at J, with 20 bases between the two ends. CDR3 length: 16 residues. The CDR3 is CASNTHSAGPTGELFF. CDR3 in DNA: TGTGCCAGTAATACGCATTCGGCAGGCCCAACCGGGGAGCTGTTTTTT.

This clonotype showed up just once. The CDR3 coding sequence is TGTGCCAGCAGCGAGACCCAATCCTACGAGCAGTACTTC. Translation gives CASSETQSYEQYF. The V gene is TRBV2, the J gene TRBJ2-7; D not certain. The CDR3 covers 13 residues. Germline lookup yields CDR1 SNHLY and CDR2 FYNNEI. V was trimmed by 6 bases and J by 1 base, leaving 10 bases between them.

This chain joins TRBV4-1 and TRBJ2-7, with 8 bases that match TRBD2. Germline trimming cut 4 bases from V and 0 bases from J; bases unmatched to any gene: 8. The CDR3 consists of 16 residues. Germline CDR1 reads MGHRA; CDR2 reads YSYEKL. This CDR3 reads CASSPYPGLASYEQYF. The CDR3 DNA reads as TGCGCCAGCAGCCCATATCCAGGACTAGCCTCCTACGAGCAGTACTTC.

The rearrangement links TRBV12-3 or TRBV12-4 to TRBJ2-7; maybe TRBD2 (5 bases). V was trimmed by 3 bases and J by 1 base, leaving 13 bases between them. CDR3 length: 15 amino acids. The CDR3 here is CASSLEAAQSYEQYF. The DNA of the CDR3 is TGTGCCAGCAGTTTGGAAGCGGCCCAGTCCTACGAGCAGTACTTC.

This clonotype was recorded once. This chain joins TRBV5-1 and TRBJ1-1, with 12 bases lining up with TRBD1. Trimming cost V 3 bases and J 8 bases; bases outside gene matches: 5. Germline CDR1 is SGHRS and CDR2 is YFSETQ. This CDR3 is 14 amino acids long. The CDR3 DNA follows: TGCGCCAGCAGCTGGGGACAGGGGGCACAAGAAGCTTTCTTT. This encodes CASSWGQGAQEAFF.

The CDR3 region has the DNA TGTGCCAGCAGTGATTTTTCAGGGGAAAGCTCCTACGAGCAGTACTTC. Its protein is CASSDFSGESSYEQYF. V gene TRBV2 combines with J gene TRBJ2-7; TRBD1 is a possible D gene (6 bases). The CDR3 totals 16 residues. The V gene's germline CDR1 is SNHLY and CDR2 FYNNEI. V lost 3 bases, J lost 0 bases, and 15 bases lay in between.

The gene calls are TRBV3-1 and TRBJ1-1; D not resolved. The V gene's germline CDR1 is LGHDT and CDR2 YNNKEL (reference sequence). With 0 bases removed from V and 6 bases from J, the gap between germline ends came to 11 bases. The CDR3 has 14 amino acids. CDR3 bases: TGTGCCAGCAGCCAAGATAACGGTCCGTCTGAAGCTTTCTTT. This encodes CASSQDNGPSEAFF.